This T cell receptor beta chain comes out of a study of graft-versus-host responses after intestinal transplantation. Looking at the study overall: Every recipient underwent anti-thymocyte globulin induction, then tacrolimus and steroids for around three years.

Sequencing used immunoSEQ multiplex PCR; TCRdb keeps in-frame clones, though not all of them. This table has about 120,000 clones, approximately 95% appearing once. Regarding this clone: Its antigen is as yet unknown.

The CDR3 length is 14 residues. V lost 7 bases and J lost 1; bases outside the gene matches: 5. Germline values: CDR1 LGHNA, CDR2 YSLEER. The chain links TRBV4-3 to TRBJ1-1; 8 positions match TRBD1. The source was unstimulated CD8+ T cells sorted from spleen or lymph node cells, collected before intestinal transplant. This sequence originates from a human donor who received an intestinal transplant. The CDR3, as DNA: TGCGCCAGCAACGACAGGGGAAAGAACACTGAAGCTTTCTTT. Translating it yields CASNDRGKNTEAFF.